Shown below are 32 T cell receptor beta chains from a single sample sequenced in a study of identical twins. MiXCR, run by TCRdb on the 5' RACE reads, gives a single entry per CDR3 protein. The sample records hundreds of thousands of distinct CDR3 sequences, roughly 18% being singletons. The same sample was also studied in work on T cells expressing NK-cell markers.

The material sequenced was PBMCs. These receptors came from a woman aged 18 to 35 in good health.

The rearrangement uses TRBV10-1 and TRBJ2-2, with a weak D call TRBD1 (5 bases). Germline CDR1 is WNHNN and CDR2 is SYGVQD (reference sequence). V dropped 3 bases and J dropped 5 bases, with 10 bases sitting between them. This CDR3 region has 14 residues. CDR3 sequence: CASSDSQGTGELFF. In nucleotides, the CDR3 is TGCGCCAGCAGTGATTCCCAGGGAACCGGGGAGCTGTTTTTT.

This clonotype was recorded a few times. The J gene is TRBJ2-1, the V gene TRBV20-1; perhaps D is TRBD1 or TRBD2 (5 bases each). The CDR3 sequence is 15 residues long. The germline V and J ends were trimmed by 3 bases and 2 bases, with 14 bases remaining between them. The germline V gene encodes CDR1 DFQATT and CDR2 SNEGSKA (reference sequence). Here the CDR3 reads CSARPLVGAYNEQFF. In DNA form, the CDR3 reads TGCAGTGCTAGGCCACTAGTGGGGGCCTACAATGAGCAGTTCTTC.

The chain is built from TRBV3-1 and TRBJ2-7; the match to TRBD2 covers 10 bases. V shed 2 bases, J shed 1 base, and the junction held 11 bases outside the gene matches. Germline V gene lookup returns CDR1 LGHDT and CDR2 YNNKEL (reference sequence). The CDR3 length is 18 residues. As DNA, the CDR3 is TGTGCCAGCAGCCAAATTTCCGGGACTAGCGTTGGGTCCTACGAGCAGTACTTC. Translating gives CASSQISGTSVGSYEQYF.

The chain employs TRBV24-1 and TRBJ2-1, with a tentative D call TRBD2 (7 bases). V lost 7 bases to trimming and J lost 6 bases, with 18 bases between them. CDR3 length equals 15 residues. The germline CDR1 and CDR2 sequences are KGHDR and SFDVKD. The CDR3 nucleotides are TGTGCCACCAGCCCCCGGGGGGCAGGGAGCAATGAGCAGTTCTTC. It encodes CATSPRGAGSNEQFF.

This sequence joins TRBV20-1 and TRBJ2-3; 15 nucleotides line up with TRBD2. The germline V gene encodes CDR1 DFQATT and CDR2 SNEGSKA (reference sequence). J was trimmed by 5 bases and V by 1 base; bases with no gene match: 10. This CDR3 region has 18 residues. CDR3 residues: CSARGRTSGRGMRDTQYF. For the CDR3, the DNA is TGCAGTGCTAGAGGCCGGACTAGCGGGAGGGGGATGAGAGATACGCAGTATTTT.

The V and J genes are TRBV20-1 and TRBJ1-1; D is uncertain. Trimming took 2 bases from V and 3 from J, leaving 10 bases between them. This CDR3 is built from 13 residues. Germline V gene data show CDR1 as DFQATT and CDR2 as SNEGSKA (reference sequence). CDR3: CSARMGIYTEAFF. The CDR3 coding sequence is TGCAGTGCTAGAATGGGCATATACACTGAAGCTTTCTTT.

This clonotype was found a few times. This sequence joins TRBV7-7 and TRBJ2-1; 8 nucleotides align to TRBD2. This CDR3 has 16 amino acids. Germline V gene data show CDR1 as SSHAT and CDR2 as FNYEAQ (reference sequence). The V gene end was trimmed by 4 bases and the J gene end by 7 bases; junction bases not matched to a gene: 12. The CDR3 sequence: CASSYATGGTLNEQFF. CDR3 DNA sequence: TGTGCCAGCAGCTACGCCACGGGAGGGACTTTAAATGAGCAGTTCTTC.

The rearrangement joins TRBV6-6 to TRBJ1-1; D is ambiguous. The germline V gene has CDR1 MNHNY and CDR2 SVGAGI (reference sequence). Trimming took 7 bases from V and 5 from J, leaving 8 bases between them. CDR3 length: 11 amino acids. The DNA of the CDR3 is TGTGCCAGCATCAAAGGGACTGAAGCTTTCTTT. It is translated as CASIKGTEAFF.

Only one count was recorded for this clonotype. This chain links TRBV15 with TRBJ1-5; D gene ambiguous. V lost 1 base to trimming and J lost 5 bases, with 15 bases between them. Germline CDR1 and CDR2: LNHNV and YYDKDF (reference sequence). The CDR3 runs 16 residues. The CDR3 loop reads CATSRGAVREDQPQHF. The CDR3 DNA reads TGTGCCACCAGCAGAGGGGCAGTTCGGGAGGATCAGCCCCAGCATTTT.

This clonotype was recorded a few times. This sequence joins TRBV20-1 and TRBJ2-1, with no clear D. Trimming left V 4 bases short and J 3 bases short, with 7 bases between. The germline V gene encodes CDR1 DFQATT and CDR2 SNEGSKA (reference sequence). The CDR3 sequence is 12 residues long. Written as DNA, the CDR3 is TGCAGTGCTACACAACGCTACAATGAGCAGTTCTTC. Protein product: CSATQRYNEQFF.

The V and J genes are TRBV20-1 and TRBJ1-1; D remains ambiguous. The CDR3 has 12 residues. CDR1 and CDR2 from the germline V gene are DFQATT and SNEGSKA (reference sequence). Between the trimmed V and J ends, which lost 1 base and 6 bases, there was a span of 9 bases. CDR3 bases: TGCAGTGCTAGAGGGTCTGTTTCTGAAGCTTTCTTT. The encoded protein is CSARGSVSEAFF.

The chain combines TRBV20-1 with TRBJ2-7; 7 bases agree with TRBD2. The CDR3 is 11 amino acids. The V segment lost 5 bases and the J segment 5 bases; nucleotides outside the gene matches: 3. Germline lookup yields CDR1 DFQATT and CDR2 SNEGSKA (reference sequence). The DNA of the CDR3 is TGCAGTGCTGCCCGGGGGGACGAGCAGTACTTC. It specifies CSAARGDEQYF.

The V gene is TRBV20-1, the J gene TRBJ2-2; 10 bases line up with TRBD2. This CDR3 contains 15 residues. The germline gives CDR1 DFQATT, CDR2 SNEGSKA (reference sequence). The junction had 6 bases not matched to a gene; V was cut back by 6 bases and J by 2 bases. The CDR3 DNA is TGCAGTGCCCCTCCTAGCGGGAGAAACACCGGGGAGCTGTTTTTT. The encoded protein is CSAPPSGRNTGELFF.

The CDR3, as DNA: TGTGCCAGCAGCCCCGGGGTGGGGCGGAACTACGAGCAGTACTTC. This encodes CASSPGVGRNYEQYF. This chain uses TRBV6-1 with TRBJ2-7; D may be TRBD1 or TRBD2 (5 bases each). Deletions cut 6 bases from V and 3 bases from J, with 18 bases between. The CDR3 consists of 15 residues. Looked up from germline, CDR1 is MNHNS and CDR2 is SASEGT.

This clonotype was recorded at least ten times. The genes are TRBV20-1 and TRBJ2-2, with 8 bases matching TRBD1. The germline CDR1 and CDR2 sequences are DFQATT and SNEGSKA (reference sequence). After removal of 5 bases from V and 3 bases from J, the junction contained 8 bases not matched to a gene. The CDR3 sequence is 15 residues long. This chain's CDR3 is CSAQQGERDTGELFF. The CDR3 nucleotides are TGCAGTGCTCAACAGGGGGAGAGGGACACCGGGGAGCTGTTTTTT.

CDR3 residues: CASSMGYTGTDSYEQYF. The CDR3 region has the DNA TGCGCCAGCAGTATGGGCTACACCGGGACGGACTCCTACGAGCAGTACTTC. The rearrangement joins TRBV5-1 to TRBJ2-7, with D perhaps TRBD1 or TRBD2 (5 bases each). With 5 bases removed from V and 0 bases from J, the gap between germline ends came to 21 bases. The CDR3 has 17 residues. The germline V gene encodes CDR1 SGHRS and CDR2 YFSETQ.

This chain joins TRBV10-1 and TRBJ2-7; 9 nucleotides agree with TRBD2. Germline CDR1 reads WNHNN; CDR2 reads SYGVQD (reference sequence). With 4 bases clipped from V and 10 bases from J, the junction kept 8 bases outside the gene matches. The CDR3 length is 13 residues. This CDR3 reads CASSARASGDQYF. The CDR3 DNA reads as TGCGCCAGCAGTGCCCGGGCTAGCGGGGACCAGTACTTC.

V and J are TRBV5-1 and TRBJ2-5; D is undetermined. Deletions cut 4 bases from V and 5 bases from J, with 9 bases between. Per the germline V gene, CDR1 is SGHRS and CDR2 is YFSETQ. CDR3 length: 12 residues. The CDR3 protein is CASSLKSETQYF. DNA for the CDR3: TGCGCCAGCAGCCTCAAGTCGGAGACCCAGTACTTC.

This clonotype was picked up a small number of times. This sequence joins TRBV5-1 and TRBJ2-1, with TRBD2 matching 8 bases. CDR3 length: 15 residues. Germline CDR1 SGHRS, CDR2 YFSETQ. Trimming took 7 bases from V and 4 from J; bases not matched to a gene: 10. CDR3 nucleotides: TGCGCCAGCGCTTACGGGGGGGCCCAATACAATGAGCAGTTCTTC. Protein: CASAYGGAQYNEQFF.

J is TRBJ2-3 and V is TRBV7-3; TRBD1 aligns across 8 bases. V dropped 6 bases and J dropped 3; count of bases not matched to a gene: 8. Per germline, CDR1 SGHTA and CDR2 FQGTGA. The CDR3 covers 15 residues. Here the CDR3 DNA reads TGTGCCAGCAGACACCTCGGACAGGGAACAGATACGCAGTATTTT. This encodes CASRHLGQGTDTQYF. The variable domain in full, completed from reference TRBV7-3 and TRBJ2-3, reads GAGVSQTPSNKVTEKGKYVELRCDPISGHTALYWYRQSLGQGPEFLIYFQGTGAADDSGLPNDRFFAVRPEGSVSTLKIQRTERGDSAVYLCASRHLGQGTDTQYFGPGTRLTVL.

This chain joins TRBV29-1 and TRBJ2-3; D unclear. Per germline, CDR1 SQVTM and CDR2 ANQGSEA. V gave up 6 bases and J gave up 4 bases, with 8 bases separating them. The CDR3 contains 11 residues. The CDR3 sequence: CSVSGPDTQYF. The CDR3 nucleotides are TGCAGCGTGTCGGGTCCAGATACGCAGTATTTT.

This chain uses TRBV12-3 or TRBV12-4 with TRBJ2-1, with 12 bases lining up with TRBD2. The CDR3 is made up of 11 amino acids. Trimming at V came to 8 bases and at J to 15 bases, leaving 5 bases not matched to a gene. In nucleotides, the CDR3 is TGTGCCAGCCGTTCTAGCGGGGGGGTGTTCTTC. Translation: CASRSSGGVFF.

The chain links TRBV9 to TRBJ2-3; D may correspond to TRBD1 or TRBD2 (6 bases each). The CDR3 sequence is 16 residues long. Trimming took 4 bases from V and 1 from J, leaving 16 bases between them. From germline, CDR1 is SGDLS and CDR2 YYNGEE. The CDR3 protein is CASSSRGGRGTDTQYF. The CDR3 bases are TGTGCCAGCAGCTCCCGAGGGGGGCGGGGCACAGATACGCAGTATTTT. Full variable domain (missing parts from reference TRBV9 and TRBJ2-3): DSGVTQTPKHLITATGQRVTLRCSPRSGDLSVYWYQQSLDQGLQFLIQYYNGEERAKGNILERFSAQQFPDLHSELNLSSLELGDSALYFCASSSRGGRGTDTQYFGPGTRLTVL.

This clonotype was counted only a few times. This chain uses TRBV6-1 with TRBJ2-5; the D call may be TRBD1 or TRBD2 (5 bases each). With 6 bases removed from V and 7 bases from J, the gap between germline ends came to 18 bases. CDR1 is MNHNS, CDR2 SASEGT, per germline. The CDR3 length is 14 residues. The CDR3: CASSAGTTIGTQYF. CDR3 bases: TGTGCCAGCAGCGCCGGGACCACAATCGGGACCCAGTACTTC.

V gene TRBV15 combines with J gene TRBJ2-1, with TRBD1 as a possible D gene (6 bases). Germline V gives CDR1 LNHNV, CDR2 YYDKDF (reference sequence). Trimming left V 3 bases short and J 2 bases short, with 14 bases between. The CDR3 has 16 amino acids. This CDR3 is CATSSWGLRAYNEQFF. DNA for the CDR3: TGTGCCACCAGCAGTTGGGGGCTTCGGGCCTACAATGAGCAGTTCTTC. The full variable domain, in which reference TRBV15 and TRBJ2-1 provide the parts outside the CDR3, is DAMVIQNPRYQVTQFGKPVTLSCSQTLNHNVMYWYQQKSSQAPKLLFHYYDKDFNNEADTPDNFQSRRPNTSFCFLDIRSPGLGDTAMYLCATSSWGLRAYNEQFFGPGTRLTVL.

This chain links TRBV6-5 with TRBJ1-3; D not certain. V was pared by 6 bases and J by 5 bases, with 17 bases between. Germline-derived CDR1 and CDR2 are MNHEY and SVGAGI. CDR3 length: 15 amino acids. The chain's CDR3 is CASSYRRGLRNTIYF. CDR3 bases: TGTGCCAGCAGCTACCGGAGAGGGTTGAGAAACACCATATATTTT.

This clonotype was observed many times. The V call is TRBV10-3, the J call TRBJ2-4, with a tentative D call TRBD1 (5 bases). The ends were cut back, 6 bases at V and 0 bases at J, with 18 bases in the middle. This CDR3 is built from 17 residues. CDR1 ENHRY and CDR2 SYGVKD come from the germline V gene. This CDR3 reads CAISEGEQRQAKNIQYF. CDR3 coding DNA: TGTGCCATCAGCGAAGGGGAACAGAGACAAGCCAAAAACATTCAGTACTTC.

This chain links TRBV19 with TRBJ1-4; unclear D gene. Trimming took 10 bases from V and 8 from J, leaving 14 bases between them. Germline loops: CDR1 LNHDA, CDR2 SQIVND (reference sequence). The CDR3 is 12 residues long. The CDR3 DNA sequence: TGTGCCACCCGAGGGTTTCGGGAAAAACTGTTTTTT. Its protein product is CATRGFREKLFF.

This clonotype occurred a few times. The V call is TRBV20-1, the J call TRBJ2-5, with D unresolved. The CDR3 is made up of 14 amino acids. Between the trimmed V and J ends, which lost 0 bases and 4 bases, there was a span of 12 bases. The V gene's germline CDR1 is DFQATT and CDR2 SNEGSKA (reference sequence). Written as DNA, the CDR3 is TGCAGTGCTAGAGATGGTGACTCTACAGAGACCCAGTACTTC. It translates to CSARDGDSTETQYF.

This clonotype was observed many times. V gene TRBV6-5 combines with J gene TRBJ2-2; D call uncertain. This CDR3 is 14 amino acids long. Per germline, CDR1 MNHEY and CDR2 SVGAGI. V was clipped by 4 bases and J by 1 base, with 7 bases between them. DNA for the CDR3: TGTGCCAGCAGTTTTGGGCAGAACACCGGGGAGCTGTTTTTT. It codes for CASSFGQNTGELFF.

This clonotype occurred many times. The chain uses TRBV6-5 and TRBJ2-7, with 9 bases matching TRBD1. CDR3 length: 15 residues. The J segment lost 0 bases and the V segment lost 4 bases, leaving 4 bases of the junction unmatched. Germline assignment: CDR1 MNHEY and CDR2 SVGAGI. The CDR3 here is CASSFSGQGSYEQYF. In DNA form, the CDR3 reads TGTGCCAGCAGTTTCTCGGGACAGGGCTCCTACGAGCAGTACTTC.

The rearrangement joins TRBV4-3 to TRBJ2-1; no clear D gene. V was clipped by 0 bases and J by 3 bases, with 12 bases between them. Germline CDR1 LGHNA, CDR2 YSLEER. This CDR3 is 16 amino acids long. CDR3 loop: CASSQDIVQVYNEQFF. CDR3 DNA sequence: TGCGCCAGCAGCCAAGATATAGTCCAGGTCTACAATGAGCAGTTCTTC.